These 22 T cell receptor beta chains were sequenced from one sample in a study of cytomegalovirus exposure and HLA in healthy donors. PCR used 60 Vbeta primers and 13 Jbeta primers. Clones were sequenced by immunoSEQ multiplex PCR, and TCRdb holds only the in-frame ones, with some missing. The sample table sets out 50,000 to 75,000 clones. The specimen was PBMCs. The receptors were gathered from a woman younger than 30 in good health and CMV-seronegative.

The CDR3 nucleotides are TGTGCCAGCAGCTTAGGGACAGGAACCTACGAGCAGTACTTC. It encodes CASSLGTGTYEQYF. V usage is TRBV5-6 and J usage is TRBJ2-7; 8 nucleotides line up with TRBD1. CDR1 is SGHDT and CDR2 is YYEEEE in the germline V gene. After removal of 2 bases from V and 2 bases from J, the junction contained 3 bases not matched to a gene. The CDR3 is made up of 14 amino acids.

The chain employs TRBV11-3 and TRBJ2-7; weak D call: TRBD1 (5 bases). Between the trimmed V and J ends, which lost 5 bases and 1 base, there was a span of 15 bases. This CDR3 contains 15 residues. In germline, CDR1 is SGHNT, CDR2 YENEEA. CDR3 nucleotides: TGTGCCAGCAGCCTGGGGCAGGGTAAATCCTACGAGCAGTACTTC. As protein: CASSLGQGKSYEQYF.

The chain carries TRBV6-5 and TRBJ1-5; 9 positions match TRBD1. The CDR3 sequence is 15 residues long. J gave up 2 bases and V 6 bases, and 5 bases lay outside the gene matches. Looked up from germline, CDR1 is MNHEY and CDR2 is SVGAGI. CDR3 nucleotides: TGTGCCAGCAGACGGACAGGGGAGGGCAATCAGCCCCAGCATTTT. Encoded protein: CASRRTGEGNQPQHF.

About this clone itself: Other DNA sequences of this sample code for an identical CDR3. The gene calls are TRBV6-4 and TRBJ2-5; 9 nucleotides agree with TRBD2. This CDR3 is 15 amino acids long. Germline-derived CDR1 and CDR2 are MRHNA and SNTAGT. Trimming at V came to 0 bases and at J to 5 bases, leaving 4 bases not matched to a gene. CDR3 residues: CASSDSAGGPETQYF. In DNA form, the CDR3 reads TGTGCCAGCAGTGACTCGGCGGGGGGGCCGGAGACCCAGTACTTC.

The CDR3 loop reads CASSQDWFSYGYTF. CDR3 nucleotide sequence: TGTGCCAGCAGCCAAGATTGGTTTAGCTATGGCTACACCTTC. The rearrangement links TRBV14 to TRBJ1-2; unclear D gene. V was clipped by 0 bases and J by 4 bases, with 9 bases between them. The CDR3 is 14 amino acids. Germline CDR1 SGHDN, CDR2 FVKESK.

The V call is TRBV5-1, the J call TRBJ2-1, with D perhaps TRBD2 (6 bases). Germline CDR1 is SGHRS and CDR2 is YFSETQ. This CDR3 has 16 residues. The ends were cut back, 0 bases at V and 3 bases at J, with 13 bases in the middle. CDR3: CASSLDGREYYNEQFF. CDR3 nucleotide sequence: TGCGCCAGCAGCTTGGATGGGCGGGAATACTACAATGAGCAGTTCTTC.

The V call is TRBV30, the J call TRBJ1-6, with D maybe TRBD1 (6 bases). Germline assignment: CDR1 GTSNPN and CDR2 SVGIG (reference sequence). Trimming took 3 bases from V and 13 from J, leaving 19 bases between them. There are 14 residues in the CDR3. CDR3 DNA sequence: TGTGCCTGGAGCTTTGGGGCAGGGGTAAACCCCCTCCACTTT. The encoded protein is CAWSFGAGVNPLHF. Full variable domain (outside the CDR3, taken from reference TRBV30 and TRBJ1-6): SQTIHQWPATLVQPVGSPLSLECTVEGTSNPNLYWYRQAAGRGLQLLFYSVGIGQISSEVPQNLSASRPQDRQFILSSKKLLLSDSGFYLCAWSFGAGVNPLHFGNGTRLTVT.

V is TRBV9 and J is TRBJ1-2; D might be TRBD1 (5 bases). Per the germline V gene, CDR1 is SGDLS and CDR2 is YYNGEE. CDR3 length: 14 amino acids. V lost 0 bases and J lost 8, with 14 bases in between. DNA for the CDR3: TGTGCCAGCAGCGTAGCCCCGGCAGGGCAGGGCTACACCTTC. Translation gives CASSVAPAGQGYTF.

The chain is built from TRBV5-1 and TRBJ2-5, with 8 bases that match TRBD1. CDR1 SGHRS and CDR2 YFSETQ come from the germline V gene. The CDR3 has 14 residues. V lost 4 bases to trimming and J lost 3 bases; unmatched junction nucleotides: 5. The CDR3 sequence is CASSTQGQEETQYF. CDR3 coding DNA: TGCGCCAGCAGCACTCAGGGACAGGAAGAGACCCAGTACTTC.

The CDR3 loop is CASTPVPDTNYGYTF. CDR3 nucleotides: TGTGCCAGCACTCCGGTCCCGGACACAAACTATGGCTACACCTTC. The chain has TRBV6-1 and TRBJ1-2; tentative D call: TRBD1 (5 bases). The length of the CDR3 is 15 residues. Between the trimmed V and J ends, which lost 7 bases and 2 bases, there was a span of 17 bases. Germline CDR1 and CDR2: MNHNS and SASEGT.

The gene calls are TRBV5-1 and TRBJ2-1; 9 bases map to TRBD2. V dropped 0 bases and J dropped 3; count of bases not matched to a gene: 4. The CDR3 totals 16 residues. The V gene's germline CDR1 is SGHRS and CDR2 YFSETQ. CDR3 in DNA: TGCGCCAGCAGCTTGGCGCTAGCGGGGTACTACAATGAGCAGTTCTTC. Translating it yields CASSLALAGYYNEQFF.

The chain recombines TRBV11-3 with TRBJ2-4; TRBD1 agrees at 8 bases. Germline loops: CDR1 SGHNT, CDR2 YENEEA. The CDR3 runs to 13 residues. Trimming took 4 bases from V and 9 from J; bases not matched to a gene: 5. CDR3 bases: TGTGCCAGCAGCTCCGACAGGGGAGCCATTCAGTACTTC. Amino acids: CASSSDRGAIQYF.

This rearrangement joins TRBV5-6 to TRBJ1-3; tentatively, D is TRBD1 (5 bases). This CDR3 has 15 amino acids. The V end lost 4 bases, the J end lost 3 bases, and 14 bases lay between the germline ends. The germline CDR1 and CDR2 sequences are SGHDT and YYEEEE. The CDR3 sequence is CASSPRGGFGNTIYF. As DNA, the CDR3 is TGTGCCAGCAGCCCCCGGGGGGGATTTGGAAACACCATATATTTT.

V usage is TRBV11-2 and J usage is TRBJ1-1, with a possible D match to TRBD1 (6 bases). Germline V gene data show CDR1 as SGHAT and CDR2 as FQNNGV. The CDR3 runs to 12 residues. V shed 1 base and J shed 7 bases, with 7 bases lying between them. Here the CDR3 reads CASSLGRGEAFF. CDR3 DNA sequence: TGTGCCAGCAGCTTAGGCAGGGGTGAAGCTTTCTTT. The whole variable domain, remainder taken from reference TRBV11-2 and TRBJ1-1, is EAGVAQSPRYKIIEKRQSVAFWCNPISGHATLYWYQQILGQGPKLLIQFQNNGVVDDSQLPKDRFSAERLKGVDSTLKIQPAKLEDSAVYLCASSLGRGEAFFGQGTRLTVV.

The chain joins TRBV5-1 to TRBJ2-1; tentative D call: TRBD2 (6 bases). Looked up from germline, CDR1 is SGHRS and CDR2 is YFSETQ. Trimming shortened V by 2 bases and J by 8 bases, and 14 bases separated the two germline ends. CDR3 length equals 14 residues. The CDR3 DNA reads TGCGCCAGCAGCTTTACTAGCTCTTCTGATGAGCAGTTCTTC. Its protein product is CASSFTSSSDEQFF. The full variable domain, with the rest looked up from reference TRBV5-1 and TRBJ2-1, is KAGVTQTPRYLIKTRGQQVTLSCSPISGHRSVSWYQQTPGQGLQFLFEYFSETQRNKGNFPGRFSGRQFSNSRSEMNVSTLELGDSALYLCASSFTSSSDEQFFGPGTRLTVL.

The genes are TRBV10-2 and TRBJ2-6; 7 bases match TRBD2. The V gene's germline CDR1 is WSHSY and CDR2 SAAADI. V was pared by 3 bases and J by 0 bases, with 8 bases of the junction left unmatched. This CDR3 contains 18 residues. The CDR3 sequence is CASSDGTGGPSGANVLTF. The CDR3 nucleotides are TGCGCCAGCAGTGACGGAACGGGAGGTCCCTCTGGGGCCAACGTCCTGACTTTC.

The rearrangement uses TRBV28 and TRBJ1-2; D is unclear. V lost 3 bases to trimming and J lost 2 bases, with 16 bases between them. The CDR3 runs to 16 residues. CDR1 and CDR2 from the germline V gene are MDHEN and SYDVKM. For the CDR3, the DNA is TGTGCCAGCAGTTTCGAGCTCAGCGTTCGGAACTATGGCTACACCTTC. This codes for CASSFELSVRNYGYTF.

CDR3: CASSPRQGTRNEKLFF. DNA of the CDR3: TGTGCCAGCAGCCCCAGACAAGGCACTCGAAATGAAAAACTGTTTTTT. J is TRBJ1-4 and V is TRBV7-8, with no clear D. V lost 5 bases, J lost 5 bases, and 18 bases lay in between. Germline CDR1 SGHVS, CDR2 FQNEAQ. The CDR3 runs to 16 residues.

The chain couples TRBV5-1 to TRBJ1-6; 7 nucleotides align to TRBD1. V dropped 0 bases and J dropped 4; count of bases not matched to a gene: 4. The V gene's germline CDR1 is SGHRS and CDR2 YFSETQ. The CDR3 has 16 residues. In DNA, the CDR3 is TGCGCCAGCAGCTTGGTGGGACAGTCTTATAATTCACCCCTCCACTTT. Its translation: CASSLVGQSYNSPLHF.

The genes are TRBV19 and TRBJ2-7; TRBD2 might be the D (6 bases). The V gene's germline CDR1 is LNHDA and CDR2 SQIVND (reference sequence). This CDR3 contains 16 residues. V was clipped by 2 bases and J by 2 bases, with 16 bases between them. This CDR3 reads CASSIMGGLWAYEQYF. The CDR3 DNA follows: TGTGCCAGTAGTATAATGGGAGGCCTCTGGGCCTACGAGCAGTACTTC.

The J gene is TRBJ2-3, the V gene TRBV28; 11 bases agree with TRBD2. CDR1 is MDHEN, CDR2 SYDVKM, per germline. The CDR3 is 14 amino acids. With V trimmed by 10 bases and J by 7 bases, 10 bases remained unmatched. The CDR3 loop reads CATDGLAGYYTQYF. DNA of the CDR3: TGTGCCACCGACGGACTAGCGGGTTACTATACGCAGTATTTT.

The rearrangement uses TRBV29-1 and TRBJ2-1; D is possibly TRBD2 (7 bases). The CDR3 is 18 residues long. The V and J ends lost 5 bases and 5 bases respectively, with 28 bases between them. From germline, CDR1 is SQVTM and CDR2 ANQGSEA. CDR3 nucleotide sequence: TGCAGCGTTCTCGCCCCAGAGGGGGGGATTCCCACCGACAATGAGCAGTTCTTC. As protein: CSVLAPEGGIPTDNEQFF.